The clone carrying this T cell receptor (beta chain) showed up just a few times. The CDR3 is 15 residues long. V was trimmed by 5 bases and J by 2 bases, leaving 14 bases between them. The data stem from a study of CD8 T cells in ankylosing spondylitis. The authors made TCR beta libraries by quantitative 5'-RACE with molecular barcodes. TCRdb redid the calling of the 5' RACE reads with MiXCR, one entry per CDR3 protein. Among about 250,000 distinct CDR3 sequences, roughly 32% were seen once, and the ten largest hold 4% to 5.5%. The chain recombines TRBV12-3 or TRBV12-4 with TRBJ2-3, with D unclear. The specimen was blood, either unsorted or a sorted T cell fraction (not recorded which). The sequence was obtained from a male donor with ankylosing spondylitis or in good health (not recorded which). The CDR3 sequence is CASSPFSPHTDTQYF. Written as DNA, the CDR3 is TGTGCCAGCAGTCCGTTCTCCCCCCACACAGATACGCAGTATTTT.